The 18 T cell receptor beta chains given below trace back to one sample, sequenced in a study of shared clonotypes between healthy human individuals. Generated by immunoSEQ multiplex PCR, the TCRdb table keeps only in-frame clones and is missing some. The sample gives 950,000 to 1,100,000 clones, about three quarters of which show up once; roughly 1.4% is in the top ten. Material: memory CD4+ T cells sorted from blood. Subset given: CD45RA-negative fraction. The receptors derive from a man aged 18 to 30 in good health.

This clone was counted only a few times. This chain links TRBV10-2 with TRBJ1-5, with TRBD1 matching over 7 bases. This CDR3 region has 13 residues. Germline V gene sequence: CDR1 WSHSY, CDR2 SAAADI. J was trimmed by 5 bases and V by 2 bases; bases with no gene match: 0. CDR3 sequence: CASSEQGDQPQHF. The CDR3 DNA reads TGCGCCAGCAGTGAGCAGGGGGATCAGCCCCAGCATTTT.

This clone was counted a few times. V is TRBV19 and J is TRBJ1-1; 7 bases are a match to TRBD1. V gave up 6 bases and J gave up 5 bases; unmatched junction bases: 9. There are 14 residues in the CDR3. CDR1 LNHDA and CDR2 SQIVND come from the germline V gene (reference sequence). The CDR3 reads CASRRRQGETEAFF. The CDR3 DNA is TGTGCCAGTAGACGACGACAGGGTGAAACTGAAGCTTTCTTT.

This clone was found once. CDR3 bases: TGTGCCACGCAGCAGGGGGCTAGTGCCGGGGAGCTGTTTTTT. It encodes CATQQGASAGELFF. The chain has TRBV2 and TRBJ2-2, with TRBD1 matching over 8 bases. There are 14 residues in the CDR3. V shed 10 bases and J 6 bases; nucleotides not matched to a gene: 10. Germline assignment: CDR1 SNHLY and CDR2 FYNNEI. The variable domain in full, with the rest retrieved from reference TRBV2 and TRBJ2-2, is EPEVTQTPSHQVTQMGQEVILRCVPISNHLYFYWYRQILGQKVEFLVSFYNNEISEKSEIFDDQFSVERPDGSNFTLKIRSTKLEDSAMYFCATQQGASAGELFFGEGSRLTVL.

V is TRBV14 and J is TRBJ2-1; 13 bases map to TRBD2. V was pared by 4 bases and J by 4 bases, with 4 bases of the junction left unmatched. Germline-derived CDR1 and CDR2 are SGHDN and FVKESK. CDR3 length equals 16 residues. The CDR3 DNA follows: TGTGCCAGCAGCCGACGGACTAGCGGGGGATACAATGAGCAGTTCTTC. It encodes CASSRRTSGGYNEQFF.

The J gene is TRBJ1-2, the V gene TRBV7-2; no clear D. Germline CDR1 SGHTA, CDR2 FQGNSA. This CDR3 has 15 residues. The germline V and J ends were trimmed by 5 bases and 7 bases, with 20 bases remaining between them. The CDR3 sequence: CASSPLGRAEGGYTF. CDR3 in DNA: TGTGCCAGCAGCCCCCTAGGGAGGGCTGAAGGTGGCTACACCTTC.

The gene calls are TRBV6-4 and TRBJ2-3; D may match TRBD1 or TRBD2 (5 bases each). The germline V gene has CDR1 MRHNA and CDR2 SNTAGT. V was cut by 5 bases and J by 4 bases, with 10 bases left in between. This CDR3 is built from 13 residues. The CDR3 nucleotides are TGTGCCAGCAGTTCCCGAGGGGCAGATACGCAGTATTTT. As protein: CASSSRGADTQYF.

This rearrangement joins TRBV9 to TRBJ1-2; possible D gene TRBD1, 5 bases. Germline V gene sequence: CDR1 SGDLS, CDR2 YYNGEE. The CDR3 contains 12 residues. Trimming took 4 bases from V and 3 from J, leaving 7 bases between them. Written as DNA, the CDR3 is TGTGCCAGCAGCCGGGGGGACTATGGCTACACCTTC. Translation gives CASSRGDYGYTF.

This clone was observed a few times. V usage is TRBV15 and J usage is TRBJ2-2; 7 nucleotides agree with TRBD1. This CDR3 is built from 15 residues. The germline V gene encodes CDR1 LNHNV and CDR2 YYDKDF (reference sequence). The trim removed 4 bases at V and 7 bases at J, leaving 9 bases unmatched. Here the CDR3 reads CATSTRQGVIGELFF. The CDR3 nucleotides read TGTGCCACCAGCACCCGACAGGGAGTCATCGGGGAGCTGTTTTTT.

There are a few counts of this clone. This chain's CDR3 is CASSRSMNTEAFF. As DNA, the CDR3 is TGCGCCAGCAGCCGTAGCATGAACACTGAAGCTTTCTTT. The chain combines TRBV4-1 with TRBJ1-1; no definite D call. Trimming shortened V by 4 bases and J by 0 bases, and 6 bases separated the two germline ends. The CDR3 has 13 residues. Germline loops: CDR1 MGHRA, CDR2 YSYEKL.

The chain uses TRBV29-1 and TRBJ2-7; 13 bases are a match to TRBD2. The ends lost 6 bases at V and 1 base at J; junction bases unmatched: 3. Germline loops: CDR1 SQVTM, CDR2 ANQGSEA. The CDR3 spans 14 residues. CDR3 DNA sequence: TGCAGCGTCGGGACTAGCGGGACGTCCTACGAGCAGTACTTC. This gives the protein CSVGTSGTSYEQYF.

The rearrangement uses TRBV30 and TRBJ2-5, with 9 bases fitting TRBD2. V trimming: 2 bases; J trimming: 4 bases; junction bases outside the gene matches: 2. The CDR3 length is 13 residues. Germline CDR1 and CDR2: GTSNPN and SVGIG (reference sequence). The CDR3 region has the DNA TGTGCCTGGAGTATGCGGGAGGGAGAGACCCAGTACTTC. Its protein product is CAWSMREGETQYF.

There are many counts of this clone. This chain links TRBV2 with TRBJ1-6, with 7 nucleotides matching TRBD1. The CDR3 has 14 amino acids. The V and J ends lost 7 bases and 10 bases, in that order; junction bases with no gene match: 10. From germline, CDR1 is SNHLY and CDR2 FYNNEI. For the CDR3, the DNA is TGTGCCAGCAACAAGGACAGGCTGGGGTCACCCCTCCACTTT. Translation: CASNKDRLGSPLHF.

CDR3 residues: CASTPRGTGTSYEQYF. The CDR3 region has the DNA TGTGCCAGCACCCCTCGTGGGACAGGAACCTCCTACGAGCAGTACTTC. This chain uses TRBV11-1 with TRBJ2-7; 8 bases are a match to TRBD1. The CDR3 sequence is 16 residues long. Trimming removed 7 bases from V and 0 bases from J; junction bases left unmatched: 11. The germline V gene has CDR1 SGHAT and CDR2 FQDESV (reference sequence). Supplemented by reference TRBV11-1 and TRBJ2-7, the full variable domain reads EAEVAQSPRYKITEKSQAVAFWCDPISGHATLYWYRQILGQGPELLVQFQDESVVDDSQLPKDRFSAERLKGVDSTLKIQPAELGDSAMYLCASTPRGTGTSYEQYFGPGTRLTVT.

The chain links TRBV30 to TRBJ1-2, with 7 bases fitting TRBD1. The CDR3 sequence is 12 residues long. CDR1 is GTSNPN and CDR2 is SVGIG in the germline V gene (reference sequence). With V trimmed by 6 bases and J by 4 bases, 5 bases remained unmatched. The CDR3 sequence is CACGQDVYGYTF. CDR3 DNA: TGTGCCTGCGGACAGGATGTCTATGGCTACACCTTC.

V and J are TRBV25-1 and TRBJ2-2; D not certain. The germline V gene encodes CDR1 MGHDK and CDR2 SYGVNS. The V end lost 10 bases, the J end lost 0 bases, and 9 bases lay between the germline ends. The CDR3 loop spans 13 amino acids. CDR3 in amino acids: CATGTANTGELFF. For the CDR3, the DNA is TGTGCCACCGGTACCGCGAACACCGGGGAGCTGTTTTTT.

V is TRBV28 and J is TRBJ2-2; 7 bases are a match to TRBD1. Germline CDR1 MDHEN, CDR2 SYDVKM. The CDR3 extends over 16 amino acids. V trimming: 3 bases; J trimming: 1 base; junction bases outside the gene matches: 5. The CDR3 DNA sequence: TGTGCCAGCAGTTTGGCCGGGACAGTGAACACCGGGGAGCTGTTTTTT. Protein: CASSLAGTVNTGELFF.

The rearrangement links TRBV6-7 to TRBJ1-4; TRBD1 matches 7 bases. TRBV6-7 has ORF status, its function being uncertain. The CDR3 totals 14 residues. J lost 2 bases, V lost 6 bases, and 3 bases had no gene match. The CDR3 sequence: CASRLDRTNEKLFF. CDR3 sequence (DNA): TGTGCCAGCAGACTGGACAGGACTAATGAAAAACTGTTTTTT.

The chain links TRBV14 to TRBJ2-1, with 7 bases aligning to TRBD2. V lost 4 bases and J lost 9; bases outside the gene matches: 6. The CDR3 runs to 13 residues. Germline V gene sequence: CDR1 SGHDN, CDR2 FVKESK. Written as DNA, the CDR3 is TGTGCCAGCAGCCCGCGGGAGAGGGGTGAGCAGTTCTTC. Translation gives CASSPRERGEQFF.